This TCR beta chain originates from a study of Ad26.COV2.S vaccination and SARS-CoV-2 variants. At the level of the study: It was the COV1001 Ad26.COV2.S trial arm that included the donor. Intramuscularly, Ad26.COV2.S was given either once or twice, 56 days apart.

The CDR3 loop spans 18 amino acids. Germline CDR1 MGHRA, CDR2 YSYEKL. With 4 bases clipped from V and 1 base from J, the junction kept 15 bases outside the gene matches. Sequencing was performed with immunoSEQ multiplex PCR; in TCRdb, only in-frame clones are kept and a portion is missing. The table has around 250,000 clones, 87% seen once; the top ten hold roughly 3%. Treatment denoted: roughly 19 received Ad26.COV2.S at low or high dose, single or two shots; several received placebo; per-sample allocation not given. Following the first vaccine or placebo injection, samples were taken on day 63. The chain recombines TRBV4-1 with TRBJ1-2; 7 nucleotides line up with TRBD1. The material sequenced was peripheral blood, taken in a trial of Ad26.COV2.S vaccine versus placebo. The source is a person between 18 and 65 years old who received the Ad26.COV2.S COVID-19 vaccine or a placebo. The CDR3 DNA sequence: TGCGCCAGCAGCCCGAGGGCCATACAGGGGAATTATAACTATGGCTACACCTTC. Amino acids: CASSPRAIQGNYNYGYTF.